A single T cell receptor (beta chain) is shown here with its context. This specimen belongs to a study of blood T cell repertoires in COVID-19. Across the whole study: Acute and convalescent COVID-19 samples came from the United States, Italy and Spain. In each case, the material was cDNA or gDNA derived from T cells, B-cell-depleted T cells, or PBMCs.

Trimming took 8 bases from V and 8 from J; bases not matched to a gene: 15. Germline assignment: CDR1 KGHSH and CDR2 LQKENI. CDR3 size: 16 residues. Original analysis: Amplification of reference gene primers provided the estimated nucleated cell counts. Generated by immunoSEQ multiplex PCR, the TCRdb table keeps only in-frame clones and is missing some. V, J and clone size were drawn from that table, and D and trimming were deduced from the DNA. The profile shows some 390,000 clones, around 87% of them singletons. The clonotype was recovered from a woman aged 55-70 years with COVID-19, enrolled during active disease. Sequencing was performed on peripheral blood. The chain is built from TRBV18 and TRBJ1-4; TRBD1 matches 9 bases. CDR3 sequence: CASAYRRDRVREKLFF. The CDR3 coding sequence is TGTGCCAGCGCTTACCGAAGGGACAGGGTTCGAGAAAAACTGTTTTTT.